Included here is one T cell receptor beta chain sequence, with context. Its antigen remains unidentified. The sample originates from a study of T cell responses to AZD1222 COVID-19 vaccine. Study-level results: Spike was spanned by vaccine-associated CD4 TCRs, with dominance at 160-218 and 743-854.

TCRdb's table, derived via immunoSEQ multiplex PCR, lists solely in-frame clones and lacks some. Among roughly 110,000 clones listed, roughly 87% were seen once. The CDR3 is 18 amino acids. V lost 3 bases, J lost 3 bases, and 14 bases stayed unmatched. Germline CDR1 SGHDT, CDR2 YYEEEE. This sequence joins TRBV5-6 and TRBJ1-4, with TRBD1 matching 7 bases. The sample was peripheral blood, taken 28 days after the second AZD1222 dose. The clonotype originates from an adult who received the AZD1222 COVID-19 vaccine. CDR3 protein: CASSSFPMSQGANEKLFF. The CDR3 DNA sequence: TGTGCCAGCAGCTCCTTTCCTATGAGTCAGGGGGCTAATGAAAAACTGTTTTTT.